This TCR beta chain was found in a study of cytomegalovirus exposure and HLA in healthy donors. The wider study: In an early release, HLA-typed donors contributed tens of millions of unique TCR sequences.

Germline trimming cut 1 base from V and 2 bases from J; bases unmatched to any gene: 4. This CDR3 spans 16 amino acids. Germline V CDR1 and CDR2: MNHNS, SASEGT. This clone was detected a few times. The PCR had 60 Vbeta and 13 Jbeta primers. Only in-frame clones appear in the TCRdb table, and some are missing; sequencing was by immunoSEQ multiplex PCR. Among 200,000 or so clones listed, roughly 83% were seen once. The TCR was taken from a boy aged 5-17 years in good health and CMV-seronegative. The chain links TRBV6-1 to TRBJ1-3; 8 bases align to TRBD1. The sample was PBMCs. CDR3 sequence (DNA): TGTGCCAGCAGTGAAGTGGGCAGGGGGCCTGGAAACACCATATATTTT. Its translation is CASSEVGRGPGNTIYF.